The text below deals with one T cell receptor (beta chain). The antigen is unknown. This sample was included in a study of monozygotic twins with inflammatory bowel disease. Findings and limits, study-wide: Ultimately, a single strong signal or clonotype associated with IBD was not supported.

Around 3.5 ug of total RNA went into each TCR library. TCRdb reprocessed the 5' RACE reads; each CDR3 protein has one entry and no DNA is given. The sample table includes about 440,000 distinct CDR3 sequences. Sequenced material: blood. The TCR comes from a human donor with ulcerative colitis or Crohn's disease, or a healthy co-twin of an affected twin (not recorded which).

CDR3 protein: CASSPRGLAPSTDTQYF. The J gene is TRBJ2-3, the V gene TRBV5-6; no DNA is available, so the TRBD2 call from TCRdb remains unchecked. The CDR3 extends over 17 amino acids. The germline CDR1 and CDR2 sequences are SGHDT and YYEEEE.